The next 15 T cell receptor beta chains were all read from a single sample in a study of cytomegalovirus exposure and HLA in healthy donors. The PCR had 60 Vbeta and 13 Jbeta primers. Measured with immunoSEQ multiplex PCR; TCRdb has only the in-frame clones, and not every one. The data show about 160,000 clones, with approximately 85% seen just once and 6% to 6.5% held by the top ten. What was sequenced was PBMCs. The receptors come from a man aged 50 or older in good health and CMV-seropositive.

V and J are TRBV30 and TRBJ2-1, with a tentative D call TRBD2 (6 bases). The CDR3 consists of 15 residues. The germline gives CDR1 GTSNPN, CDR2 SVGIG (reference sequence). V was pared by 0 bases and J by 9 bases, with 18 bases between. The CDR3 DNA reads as TGTGCCTGGAGTGTACGGAGCGGGCCCCAACCTGAGCAGTTCTTC. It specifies CAWSVRSGPQPEQFF.

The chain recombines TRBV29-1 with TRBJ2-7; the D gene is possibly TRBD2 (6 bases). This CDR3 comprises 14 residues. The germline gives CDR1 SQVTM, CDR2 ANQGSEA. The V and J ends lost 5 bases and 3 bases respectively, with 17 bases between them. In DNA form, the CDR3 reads TGCAGCGTTTCTGCCGGGACGGACTACTACGAGCAGTACTTC. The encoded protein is CSVSAGTDYYEQYF.

As DNA, the CDR3 is TGTGCCAGCAGTGGCTCCGGTGCTGAAAAACTGTTTTTT. Translation gives CASSGSGAEKLFF. V gene TRBV2 combines with J gene TRBJ1-4, with no clear D. The germline V gene has CDR1 SNHLY and CDR2 FYNNEI. This CDR3 is 13 amino acids long. The ends were cut back, 4 bases at V and 7 bases at J, with 10 bases in the middle.

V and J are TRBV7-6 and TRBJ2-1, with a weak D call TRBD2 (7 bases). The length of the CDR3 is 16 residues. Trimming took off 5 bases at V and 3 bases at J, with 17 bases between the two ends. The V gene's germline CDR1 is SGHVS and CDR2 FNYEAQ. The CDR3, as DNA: TGTGCCAGCAGCCATAGGGAGGGAGGGGGCTACAATGAGCAGTTCTTC. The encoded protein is CASSHREGGGYNEQFF. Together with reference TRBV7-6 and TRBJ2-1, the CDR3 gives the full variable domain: GAGVSQSPRYKVTKRGQDVALRCDPISGHVSLYWYRQALGQGPEFLTYFNYEAQQDKSGLPNDRFSAERPEGSISTLTIQRTEQRDSAMYRCASSHREGGGYNEQFFGPGTRLTVL.

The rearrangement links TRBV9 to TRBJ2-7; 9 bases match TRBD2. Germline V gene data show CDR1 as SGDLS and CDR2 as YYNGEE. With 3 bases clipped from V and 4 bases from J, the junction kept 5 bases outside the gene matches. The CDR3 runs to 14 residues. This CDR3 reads CASSASGTGYEQYF. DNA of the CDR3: TGTGCCAGCAGCGCTAGCGGGACGGGTTACGAGCAGTACTTC.

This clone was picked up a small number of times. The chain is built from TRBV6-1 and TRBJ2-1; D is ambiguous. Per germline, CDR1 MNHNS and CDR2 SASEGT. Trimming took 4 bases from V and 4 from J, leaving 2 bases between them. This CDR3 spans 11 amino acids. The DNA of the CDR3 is TGTGCCAGCAGTGTATACAATGAGCAGTTCTTC. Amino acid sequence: CASSVYNEQFF.

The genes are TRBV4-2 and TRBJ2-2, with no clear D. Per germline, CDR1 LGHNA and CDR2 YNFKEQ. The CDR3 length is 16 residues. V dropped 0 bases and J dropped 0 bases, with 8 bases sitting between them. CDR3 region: CASSQDLAANTGELFF. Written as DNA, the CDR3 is TGTGCCAGCAGCCAAGATCTGGCGGCGAACACCGGGGAGCTGTTTTTT.

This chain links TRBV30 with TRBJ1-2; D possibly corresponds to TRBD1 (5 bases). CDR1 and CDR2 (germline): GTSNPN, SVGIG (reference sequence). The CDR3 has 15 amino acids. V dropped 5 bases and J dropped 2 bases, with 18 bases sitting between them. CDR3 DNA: TGTGCCTGGGGGCTGGGACTCAGCAAAAACTATGGCTACACCTTC. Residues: CAWGLGLSKNYGYTF.

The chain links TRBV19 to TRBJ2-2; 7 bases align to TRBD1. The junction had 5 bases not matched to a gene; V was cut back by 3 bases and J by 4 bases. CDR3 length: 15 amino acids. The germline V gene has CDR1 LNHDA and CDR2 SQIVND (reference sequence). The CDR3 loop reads CASSIETGTTGELFF. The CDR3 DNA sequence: TGTGCCAGTAGTATTGAGACAGGGACCACCGGGGAGCTGTTTTTT.

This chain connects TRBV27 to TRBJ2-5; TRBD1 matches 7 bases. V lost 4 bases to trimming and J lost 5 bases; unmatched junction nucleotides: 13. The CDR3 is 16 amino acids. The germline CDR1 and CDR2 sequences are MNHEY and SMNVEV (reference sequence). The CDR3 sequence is CASSSEQGLGAETQYF. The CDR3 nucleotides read TGTGCCAGCAGTTCAGAACAGGGGCTGGGAGCGGAGACCCAGTACTTC.

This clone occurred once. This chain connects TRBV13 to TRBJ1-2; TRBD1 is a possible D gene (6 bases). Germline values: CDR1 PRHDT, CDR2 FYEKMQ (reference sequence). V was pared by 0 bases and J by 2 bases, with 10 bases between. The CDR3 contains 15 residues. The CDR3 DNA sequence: TGTGCCAGCAGCTTAGGGGGACAAACAAACTATGGCTACACCTTC. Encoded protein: CASSLGGQTNYGYTF.

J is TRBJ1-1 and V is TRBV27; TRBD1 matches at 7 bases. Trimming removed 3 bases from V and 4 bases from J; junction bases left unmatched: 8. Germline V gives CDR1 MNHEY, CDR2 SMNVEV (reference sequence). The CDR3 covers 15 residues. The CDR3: CASSFYNAGGTEAFF. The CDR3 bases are TGTGCCAGCAGTTTCTACAACGCAGGGGGCACTGAAGCTTTCTTT.

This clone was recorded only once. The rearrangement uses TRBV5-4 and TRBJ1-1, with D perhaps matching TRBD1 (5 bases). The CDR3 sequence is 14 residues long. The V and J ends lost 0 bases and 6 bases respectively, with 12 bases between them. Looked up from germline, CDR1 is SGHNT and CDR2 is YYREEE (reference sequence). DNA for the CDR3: TGTGCCAGCAGCTTGGTGGGCCGGGGGTCTGAAGCTTTCTTT. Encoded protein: CASSLVGRGSEAFF.

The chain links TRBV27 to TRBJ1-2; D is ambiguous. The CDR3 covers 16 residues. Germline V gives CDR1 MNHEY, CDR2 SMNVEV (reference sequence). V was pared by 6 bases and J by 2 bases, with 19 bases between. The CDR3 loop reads CASRYSGLTANYGYTF. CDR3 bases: TGTGCCAGCAGATACTCGGGTCTAACTGCCAACTATGGCTACACCTTC.

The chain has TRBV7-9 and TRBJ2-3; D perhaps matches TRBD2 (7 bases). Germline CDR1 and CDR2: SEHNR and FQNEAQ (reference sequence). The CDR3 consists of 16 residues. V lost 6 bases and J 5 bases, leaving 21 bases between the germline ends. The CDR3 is CASRRRGAGARDTQYF. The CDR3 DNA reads TGTGCCAGCAGAAGGAGGGGGGCGGGAGCTCGAGATACGCAGTATTTT.